Here is one T cell receptor (beta chain) with its context. Its antigen is as yet unknown. From the reads, TCRdb called clonotypes with MiXCR, one entry per CDR3 protein. The data show around 340,000 distinct CDR3 sequences, almost 30% seen once. The data originate from a study of T cell repertoires in cytomegalovirus infection. Overall study context: Both recently identified HLA-C-restricted and well-studied HLA-B-restricted CMV epitopes were used in the study. Carrying CMV and the relevant HLA type showed in public TCR beta signatures.

General observations from the study: HLA-C-restricted TCR beta clonotypes specific for CMV led the ex vivo response. Totalled public TCR beta family frequency picked out people who carried CMV plus the relevant HLA.

The CDR3 totals 15 residues. The V end lost 4 bases, the J end lost 3 bases, and 16 bases lay between the germline ends. Germline V gives CDR1 MDHEN, CDR2 SYDVKM. The material sequenced was cultured PBMCs, taken from culture after CMV antigen stimulation. The clonotype originates from a human donor in good health (CMV status not recorded). Some clones in this sample may be carry-over from other donors' samples. The V gene is TRBV28, the J gene TRBJ2-7; D not resolved. Written as DNA, the CDR3 is TGTGCCAGCAGTTGGCTTGACGGCTCTAACTACGAGCAGTACTTC. This encodes CASSWLDGSNYEQYF.